This T cell receptor (beta chain) emerged from a study of blood T cell repertoires in COVID-19 (dated by TCRdb to the early 2020s). Looking at the study overall: The collaborator samples originated in the United States, Italy and Spain and spanned the acute and convalescent phases of COVID-19. The prospective study material was composed of cDNA or gDNA derived from T cells, B-cell-depleted T cells, or PBMCs. Where available, HLA class I and class II types were obtained from metadata supplied by the sample provider rather than from assay-based typing. A freely available public database, intended as a resource for researchers studying the immune response to SARS-CoV-2, is where the repertoires were released. Nearly every sample came with metadata listing a de-identified subject ID, COVID-19 status, age in years and sex. The samples were drawn from two sources: the first 160 participants of the ongoing ImmuneRACE study, and 1,000 to 1,500 subjects contributed by 6 global collaborators. The dataset comprised deeply sampled blood TCRbeta repertoires from subjects exposed to, actively infected with, or recovered from COVID-19.

Comment on this clone: No cognate antigen has been identified for it. Base quality data are lacking; no much larger clone is found one base away.

Reading from cysteine to phenylalanine, the CDR3 counts 15 amino acids. This entry keeps only the CDR3 DNA: 45 bases, framed from base 1. Trimming at the junction amounts to 7 bases on V and 5 bases on J, and the germline ends lie 20 bases apart. From a lookup of the germline V gene, CDR1 and CDR2 are SNHLY and FYNNEI. The immunoSEQ Assay, a bias-controlled multiplex PCR, was used to amplify TCRbeta CDR3 regions from genomic DNA. The paper's data handling went like this. Nucleated cell counts per sample were estimated from amplification of reference gene primers within the assay. To quantify the absolute abundance of each unique TCRbeta CDR3 rearrangement, sequence reads were collapsed and filtered. For each sample, productive Simpson clonality was calculated as the square root of Simpson's diversity index over productive rearrangements. TCRdb stores this immuneACCESS table with in-frame sequences only. Part of the clones is absent; in the studies checked, under half of the shortfall reflects unresolved V genes, and no reason is known for the rest. D and trimming come from the DNA, and the V and J calls and clone size come from that table. The sample table shows 210,000 or so clones, and approximately 78% are seen once. The top ten constitute about an eighth of the sample.

Each collaborating institution followed its own protocols to collect whole blood in K2EDTA tubes. For TCRbeta analysis, collaborators shipped samples as frozen whole blood, isolated PBMCs, or DNA extracted from either of those sample types. Study-level results and caveats: The quantity of clinical and demographic metadata differed by source and by participant and was supplied without curation.

This TCR was sampled from a woman in her 40s with acute or convalescent COVID-19. Material for sequencing was peripheral blood. The chain employs TRBV2 and TRBJ2-5; TRBD2 could be the D gene, as 7 bases match. In nucleotide form, the sequence is TGTGCCAGCACCGAGGATGGGGGCGGGAGTGAGACCCAGTACTTC. This translates into CASTEDGGGSETQYF.